This TCR beta chain is from a study of T cell responses to AZD1222 COVID-19 vaccine. The ends lost 3 bases at V and 14 bases at J; junction bases unmatched: 4. The CDR3 consists of 13 residues. Germline V gives CDR1 SNHLY, CDR2 FYNNEI. General observations from the study: The donors showed a predominance of white British ancestry and of females, with possible underestimation of clonal diversity.

Worth noting for this clone: Its cognate antigen is unknown.

Assay: immunoSEQ multiplex PCR; the TCRdb copy retains only in-frame clones and omits some. The sample comprises some 160,000 clones, around 93% of which are singletons, and 4.4% rests with the top ten. The chain uses TRBV2 and TRBJ2-3, with 14 bases that match TRBD2. This receptor was identified in an adult in good health. Sequenced here: peripheral blood, sampled on day 0 of AZD1222 vaccination. DNA of the CDR3: TGTGCCAGCAGTGAGACTAGCGGGAGGGCTGTGTATTTT. Translating it yields CASSETSGRAVYF.